The clone carrying this TCR beta chain showed up many times. This entry is derived from a study of human T cells and chemical hapten exposure. TCRdb reprocessed the RACE reads with MiXCR, giving one entry per CDR3 protein. The repertoire holds roughly 82,000 distinct CDR3 sequences, 10% to 15% seen once, with 3.5% in the top ten. Time point reported: patch test 1, 2 weeks after DPC sensitization. Treatment here: therapeutic diphenylcyclopropenone sensitization with weekly scalp DPC. The material was whole blood, obtained in connection with sensitization to the hapten diphenylcyclopropenone (DPC). The receptor comes from a woman in her sixties or seventies with alopecia areata. Some clones in this sample may be carry-over from other donors' samples.

CDR3 bases: TGCGCCAGCAGCTTGACAGGGAGCTCCTACGAGCAGTACTTC. This sequence encodes CASSLTGSSYEQYF. The chain is built from TRBV5-1 and TRBJ2-7; TRBD1 is a possible D gene (6 bases). There are 14 residues in the CDR3. Germline V gene lookup returns CDR1 SGHRS and CDR2 YFSETQ. Trimming removed 1 base from V and 0 bases from J, with 8 bases in between.